This entry lists 21 T cell receptor beta chains sequenced from one sample in a study of T cell repertoires in cytomegalovirus infection. TCRdb reprocessed the reads via MiXCR and lists one record per CDR3 protein. The data show around 740,000 distinct CDR3 sequences, 35% to 40% seen once. The sequenced sample was PBMCs. The receptor source for this set is a human donor in good health (CMV status not recorded). Some clones in this sample may be carry-over from other donors' samples.

At least ten counts were recorded for this clonotype. This chain joins TRBV11-3 and TRBJ2-1; tentative D call: TRBD1 (5 bases). From germline, CDR1 is SGHNT and CDR2 YENEEA. There are 16 residues in the CDR3. The V and J ends lost 5 bases and 5 bases respectively, with 19 bases between them. DNA for the CDR3: TGTGCCAGCAGCCTTTACAGCCCTAGGGGTGACAATGAGCAGTTCTTC. Translated: CASSLYSPRGDNEQFF.

Turning to this clonotype: A read error may explain this, as a much larger clone is one base away. This sequence joins TRBV28 and TRBJ2-2; D may be TRBD1 (6 bases). Per germline, CDR1 MDHEN and CDR2 SYDVKM. CDR3 length: 17 residues. CDR3 nucleotides: TGTTCCAGCAGCACCGACAGGCGCTTTCCGAACACCGGGGAGCTGTTTTTT. Protein product: CSSSTDRRFPNTGELFF.

The chain is built from TRBV12-3 or TRBV12-4 and TRBJ1-1; D is perhaps TRBD1 (5 bases). Trimming removed 5 bases at V and 0 bases at J, with 19 bases between. The CDR3 is 17 amino acids. The CDR3 reads CASSGGIKKLMNTEAFF. The CDR3 region has the DNA TGTGCCAGCAGTGGGGGTATAAAAAAACTTATGAACACTGAAGCTTTCTTT.

This clonotype was seen a handful of times. The chain has TRBV28 and TRBJ1-1; D ambiguous. The CDR3 spans 11 residues. V shed 4 bases and J shed 8 bases, with 8 bases lying between them. Germline values: CDR1 MDHEN, CDR2 SYDVKM. Here the CDR3 reads CASSSEFEAFF. The CDR3 nucleotides read TGTGCCAGCAGTTCTGAGTTCGAAGCTTTCTTT.

The gene calls are TRBV7-2 and TRBJ1-1, with D possibly matching TRBD1 (5 bases). Germline CDR1 reads SGHTA; CDR2 reads FQGNSA. The CDR3 has 15 amino acids. V was pared by 7 bases and J by 1 base, with 16 bases between. This CDR3 is CASTMSGLPNTEAFF. The CDR3 DNA follows: TGTGCCAGCACTATGTCGGGGCTTCCGAACACTGAAGCTTTCTTT.

The chain couples TRBV6-1 to TRBJ1-1; TRBD1 might be the D (6 bases). Per the germline V gene, CDR1 is MNHNS and CDR2 is SASEGT. The CDR3 covers 13 residues. The V end lost 10 bases, the J end lost 6 bases, and 18 bases lay between the germline ends. As DNA, the CDR3 is TGTGCCAACGGGACACCCGGAATGGCTGAAGCTTTCTTT. It encodes CANGTPGMAEAFF.

Only a few counts were recorded for this clonotype. The V call is TRBV7-2, the J call TRBJ2-5; 8 positions agree with TRBD2. Germline V CDR1 and CDR2: SGHTA, FQGNSA. V lost 2 bases to trimming and J lost 1 base; unmatched junction nucleotides: 12. This CDR3 has 18 residues. Here the CDR3 DNA reads TGTGCCAGCAGCTTATGGGGGAGAATTAGCGGGACCCAAGAGACCCAGTACTTC. Residues: CASSLWGRISGTQETQYF.

This clonotype was detected many times. The chain combines TRBV7-6 with TRBJ1-5, with D uncertain. From germline, CDR1 is SGHVS and CDR2 FNYEAQ. This CDR3 comprises 14 residues. V lost 2 bases, J lost 0 bases, and 5 bases lay in between. CDR3 coding DNA: TGTGCCAGCAGCTTATTCGATAGCAATCAGCCCCAGCATTTT. The encoded protein is CASSLFDSNQPQHF.

V gene TRBV19 combines with J gene TRBJ2-5; the D gene is possibly TRBD2 (6 bases). CDR1 and CDR2 (germline): LNHDA, SQIVND (reference sequence). V was cut by 4 bases and J by 4 bases, with 16 bases left in between. This CDR3 has 15 residues. CDR3 protein: CASSNRGSGGETQYF. The CDR3 DNA follows: TGTGCCAGTAGTAACCGTGGTAGCGGAGGAGAGACCCAGTACTTC.

Here the CDR3 DNA reads TGTGCCAGCGGGCAGACCCAGTACTTC. It encodes CASGQTQYF. This chain uses TRBV2 with TRBJ2-5; D gene uncertain. Trimming pared 8 bases from V and 6 bases from J, leaving 4 bases between. CDR3 size: 9 residues. Germline V gives CDR1 SNHLY, CDR2 FYNNEI.

This chain connects TRBV10-2 to TRBJ1-1; no clear D gene. The CDR3 is made up of 13 amino acids. V was cut by 0 bases and J by 5 bases, with 7 bases left in between. Germline V gene data show CDR1 as WSHSY and CDR2 as SAAADI. The CDR3 here is CASSESRRTEAFF. In DNA form, the CDR3 reads TGCGCCAGCAGTGAGTCCCGGAGGACTGAAGCTTTCTTT.

A word on this clonotype: A read error is possible here, since a much larger clone lies one base away. The chain employs TRBV10-3 and TRBJ2-1; D perhaps matches TRBD2 (6 bases). V lost 9 bases, J lost 2 bases, and 14 bases lay in between. Germline V CDR1 and CDR2: ENHRY, SYGVKD. CDR3 length equals 14 residues. The CDR3 sequence: CAILRDSTYNEQFF. CDR3 DNA: TGTGCCATACTCAGGGACTCCACCTACAATGAGCAGTTCTTC.

This clonotype was seen a handful of times. The chain is built from TRBV12-3 or TRBV12-4 and TRBJ1-2; 8 bases align to TRBD1. Trimming cost V 3 bases and J 4 bases; bases outside gene matches: 4. The CDR3 consists of 14 residues. The CDR3 loop is CASSLTGAGYGYTF. DNA of the CDR3: TGTGCCAGCAGTTTGACAGGGGCAGGCTATGGCTACACCTTC.

Here the CDR3 DNA reads TGCAGCGTTGAAGATGAAGGGGACAATATGGAGACCCAGTACTTC. This codes for CSVEDEGDNMETQYF. The V gene is TRBV29-1, the J gene TRBJ2-5; TRBD1 is a possible D gene (6 bases). The ends were cut back, 0 bases at V and 5 bases at J, with 16 bases in the middle. CDR1 is SQVTM and CDR2 is ANQGSEA in the germline V gene. This CDR3 region has 15 residues.

With regard to this clonotype: A read error may explain this, as a much larger clone is one base away. This chain links TRBV7-2 with TRBJ1-2; D gene ambiguous. Trimming cost V 7 bases and J 7 bases, with 19 bases left between them. Germline V gene lookup returns CDR1 SGHTA and CDR2 FQGNSA. The CDR3 has 14 amino acids. DNA for the CDR3: TGTGCCAGCATCCCCCCGCCACTTTCCAGTGGCTACACCTTC. It is translated as CASIPPPLSSGYTF. The full variable domain, its missing parts supplied by reference TRBV7-2 and TRBJ1-2, is GAGVSQSPSNKVTEKGKDVELRCDPISGHTALYWYRQSLGQGLEFLIYFQGNSAPDKSGLPSDRFSAERTGGSVSTLTIQRTQQEDSAVYLCASIPPPLSSGYTFGSGTRLTVV.

This clonotype was detected a few times. The chain couples TRBV12-5 to TRBJ1-2; possibly TRBD1 for D (5 bases). The CDR3 is made up of 15 amino acids. Per the germline V gene, CDR1 is LGHNT and CDR2 is FRNRAP. V gave up 1 base and J gave up 3 bases, with 12 bases separating them. This CDR3 is CASGLGSQGDYGYTF. DNA for the CDR3: TGTGCTAGTGGTTTGGGGTCCCAGGGAGACTATGGCTACACCTTC.

In the case of this clonotype: Since no conserved phenylalanine or tryptophan closes the CDR3, a read error is the likely cause. The V gene is TRBV5-4, the J gene TRBJ2-1; D uncertain. The V and J ends lost 0 bases and 6 bases respectively, with 7 bases between them. Germline V gene data show CDR1 as SGHNT and CDR2 as YYREEE (reference sequence). The CDR3 is 13 amino acids. The CDR3 region is CASSLDRPNEQFL. The DNA for the CDR3 is TGTGCCAGCAGCTTGGACAGACCCAATGAGCAGTTCTTA.

This clonotype has ten or more counts. The chain links TRBV7-9 to TRBJ1-1; possibly TRBD1 for D (6 bases). The CDR3 loop spans 12 amino acids. V shed 11 bases and J shed 6 bases, with 16 bases lying between them. Germline V gene sequence: CDR1 SEHNR, CDR2 FQNEAQ (reference sequence). CDR3 amino acids: CAAQFRGAEAFF. The DNA of the CDR3 is TGTGCCGCCCAATTCAGGGGCGCTGAAGCTTTCTTT.

The chain recombines TRBV27 with TRBJ2-4; D remains ambiguous. V was trimmed by 6 bases and J by 0 bases, leaving 18 bases between them. This CDR3 region has 17 residues. Germline values: CDR1 MNHEY, CDR2 SMNVEV (reference sequence). DNA for the CDR3: TGTGCCAGCAGGGTTCTGGCTAACTCCTTAGCCAAAAACATTCAGTACTTC. Amino acids: CASRVLANSLAKNIQYF.

This clonotype has at least ten counts. The chain recombines TRBV23-1 with TRBJ2-3; the D call may be TRBD1 or TRBD2 (6 bases each). TRBV23-1 is reported as an ORF; its role is uncertain. This CDR3 is 14 amino acids long. Deletions cut 9 bases from V and 1 base from J, with 14 bases between. For the CDR3, the DNA is TGCGCCAGTCCCTTGGGGGGCGGCACAGATACGCAGTATTTT. Its translation is CASPLGGGTDTQYF.

The chain couples TRBV4-1 to TRBJ1-1, with D maybe TRBD1 (5 bases). With 1 base removed from V and 0 bases from J, the gap between germline ends came to 15 bases. This CDR3 contains 17 residues. The germline gives CDR1 MGHRA, CDR2 YSYEKL. The CDR3 loop is CASSQGWDGGMNTEAFF. DNA of the CDR3: TGCGCCAGCAGCCAAGGTTGGGACGGCGGAATGAACACTGAAGCTTTCTTT.